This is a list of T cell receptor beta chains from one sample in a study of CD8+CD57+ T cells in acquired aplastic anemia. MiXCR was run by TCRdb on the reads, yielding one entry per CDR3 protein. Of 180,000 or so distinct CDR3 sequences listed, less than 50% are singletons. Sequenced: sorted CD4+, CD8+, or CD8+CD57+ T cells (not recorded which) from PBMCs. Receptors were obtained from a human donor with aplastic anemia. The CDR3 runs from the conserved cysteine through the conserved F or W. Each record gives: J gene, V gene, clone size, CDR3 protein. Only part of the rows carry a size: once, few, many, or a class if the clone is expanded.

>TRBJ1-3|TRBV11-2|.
CASSSTPGTGDRTGNTIYF
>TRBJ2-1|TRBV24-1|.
CATSEAVGEQFF
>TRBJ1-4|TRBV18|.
CASSPNTARGKLFF
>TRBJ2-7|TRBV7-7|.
CASSLGLGDDEQYF
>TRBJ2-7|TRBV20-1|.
CSANGLAGLSHEQYF
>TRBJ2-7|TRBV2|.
CASSVGATYERYF
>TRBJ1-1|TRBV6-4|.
CASRVKGNTEAFF
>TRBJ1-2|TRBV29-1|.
CSVEVGGFTNYGYTF
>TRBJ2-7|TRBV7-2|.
CASSLVGTGTYEQYF
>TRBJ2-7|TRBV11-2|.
CASSLERDMDGMEQYF
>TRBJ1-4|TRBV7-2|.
CASAQQGTTNEKLFF
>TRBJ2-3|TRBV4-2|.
CASSPGTSASSTDTQYF
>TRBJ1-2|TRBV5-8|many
CASSSGDRYGYTF
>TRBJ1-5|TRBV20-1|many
CSATGQGSNQPQHF
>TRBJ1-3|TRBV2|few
CASTPATGRGNTIYF
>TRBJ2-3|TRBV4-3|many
CASSRTSGGYTDTQYF